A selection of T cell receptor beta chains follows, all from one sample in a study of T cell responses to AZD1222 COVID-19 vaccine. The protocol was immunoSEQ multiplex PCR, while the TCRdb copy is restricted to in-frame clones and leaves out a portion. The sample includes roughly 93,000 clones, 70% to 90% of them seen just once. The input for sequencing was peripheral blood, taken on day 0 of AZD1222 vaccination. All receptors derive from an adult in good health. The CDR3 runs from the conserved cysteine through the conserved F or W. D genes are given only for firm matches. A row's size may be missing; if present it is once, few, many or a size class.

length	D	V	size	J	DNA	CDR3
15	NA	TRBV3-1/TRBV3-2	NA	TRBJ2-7	TGTGCCAGCAGCCAAGCGTTCCAGCCGGGTTACGAGCAGTACTTC	CASSQAFQPGYEQYF
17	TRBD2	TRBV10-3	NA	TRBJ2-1	TGTGCCACCCTGACTAGCGGGGGTACTAGCTCCTACAATGAGCAGTTCTTC	CATLTSGGTSSYNEQFF
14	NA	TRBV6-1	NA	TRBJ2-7	TGTGCCAGCAGTGACACCTCAGCCTCCTACGAGCAGTACTTC	CASSDTSASYEQYF
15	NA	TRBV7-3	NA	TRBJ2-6	TGTGCCAGCAGCCTGACGGGGTACGGGGCCAACGTCCTGACTTTC	CASSLTGYGANVLTF
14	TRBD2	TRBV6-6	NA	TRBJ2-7	TGTGCCAGCACCGAGCGGGGGAGTATCTACGAGCAGTACTTC	CASTERGSIYEQYF
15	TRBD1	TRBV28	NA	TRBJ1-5	TGTGCCAGCAGTAGGGGACAGGGGGGCAATCAGCCCCAGCATTTT	CASSRGQGGNQPQHF
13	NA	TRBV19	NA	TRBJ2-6	TGTGCCAGTACACTCTCTGGGGCCAACGTCCTGACTTTC	CASTLSGANVLTF
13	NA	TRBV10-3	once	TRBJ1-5	TGTGCCATCAGTGACAGGGACAATCAGCCCCAGCATTTT	CAISDRDNQPQHF
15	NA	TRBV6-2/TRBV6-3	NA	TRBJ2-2	TGTGCCAGCACCCCGGACACATTAAACGCCGGGGAGCTGTTTTTT	CASTPDTLNAGELFF
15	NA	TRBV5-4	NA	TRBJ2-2	TGTGCCAGCAGCTTGGCTAAGGGAGGAACCGGGGAGCTGTTTTTT	CASSLAKGGTGELFF
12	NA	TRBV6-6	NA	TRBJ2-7	TGTGCCAGCAGTTACGAGGCCCTGGAGCAGTACTTC	CASSYEALEQYF
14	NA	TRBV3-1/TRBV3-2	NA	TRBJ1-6	TGTGCCAGCAGCCAAGCAGGGTTAGGTTCACCCCTCCACTTT	CASSQAGLGSPLHF
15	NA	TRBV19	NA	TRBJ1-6	TGTGCCAGTAGTATAAGGGCTGATGGGAATTCACCCCTCCACTTT	CASSIRADGNSPLHF
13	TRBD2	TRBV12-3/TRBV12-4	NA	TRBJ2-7	TGTGCCAGCACCCCGCGGGGGAGGTACGAGCAGTACTTC	CASTPRGRYEQYF
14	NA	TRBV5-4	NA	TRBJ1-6	TGTGCCAGCAGCTTGGATCAGGTTAATTCACCCCTCCACTTT	CASSLDQVNSPLHF
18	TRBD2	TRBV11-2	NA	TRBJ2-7	TGTGCCAGCAGCTTCCGGACTAGCGGGGGGAGAAGCTCCTACGAGCAGTACTTC	CASSFRTSGGRSSYEQYF
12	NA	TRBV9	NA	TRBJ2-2	TGTGCCAGCAGCGTGGGGACCGGGGAGCTGTTTTTT	CASSVGTGELFF
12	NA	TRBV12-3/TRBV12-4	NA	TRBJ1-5	TGTGCCAGCAGTTTAGGCCCTCAGCCCCAGCATTTT	CASSLGPQPQHF
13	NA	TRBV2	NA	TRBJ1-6	TGTGCCAGCAGTGTCGTACACAATTCACCCCTCCACTTT	CASSVVHNSPLHF
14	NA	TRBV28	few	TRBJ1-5	TGTGCCAGCAGTTTCTCGGGGGAAGGGCAGCCCCAGCATTTT	CASSFSGEGQPQHF
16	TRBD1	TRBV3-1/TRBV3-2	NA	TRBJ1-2	TGTGCCAGCAGCCAAGACCTGACAGGGGCTAACTATGGCTACACCTTC	CASSQDLTGANYGYTF
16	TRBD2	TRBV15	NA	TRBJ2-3	TGTGCCACCAGGATAGGGACTAGCGGTTTCACAGATACGCAGTATTTT	CATRIGTSGFTDTQYF
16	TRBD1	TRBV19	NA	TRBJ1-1	TGTGCCAGAAGTAGGCAGGGGGTACCCTTGAACACTGAAGCTTTCTTT	CARSRQGVPLNTEAFF
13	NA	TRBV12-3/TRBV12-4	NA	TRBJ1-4	TGTGCCAGCAGACCGGGACGGTGGGAAAAACTGTTTTTT	CASRPGRWEKLFF
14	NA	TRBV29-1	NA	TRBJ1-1	TGCAGCGTTGCCCCAGGAGGGAGGGGCACTGAAGCTTTCTTT	CSVAPGGRGTEAFF
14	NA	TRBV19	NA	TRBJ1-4	TGTGCCAGTAGTTCGGCAGGGATCTGGGAAAAACTGTTTTTT	CASSSAGIWEKLFF
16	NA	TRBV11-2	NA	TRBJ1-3	TGTGCCAGCAGCCCCGGCGGCTGGAGCTCTGGAAACACCATATATTTT	CASSPGGWSSGNTIYF
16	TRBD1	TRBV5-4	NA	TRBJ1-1	TGTGCCAGCAGCCTCCAGGGGGTGCGAGGGAACACTGAAGCTTTCTTT	CASSLQGVRGNTEAFF
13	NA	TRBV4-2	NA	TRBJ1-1	TGTGCCAGCAGCGCTAGGTTGGGCACTGAAGCTTTCTTT	CASSARLGTEAFF
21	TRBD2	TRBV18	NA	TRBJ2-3	TGTGCCAGCTCACCACCTGCAACTAGCGGGGGGCTATATATCCCGACAGATACGCAGTATTTT	CASSPPATSGGLYIPTDTQYF
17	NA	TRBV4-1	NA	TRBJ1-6	TGCGCCAGCAGCCAAGATTTGCGGGGGGTCGAGGATTCACCCCTCCACTTT	CASSQDLRGVEDSPLHF
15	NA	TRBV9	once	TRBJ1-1	TGTGCCAGCAGCGTAGGGCAGGGAGGGAACACTGAAGCTTTCTTT	CASSVGQGGNTEAFF
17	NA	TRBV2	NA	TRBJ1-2	TGTGCCAGCAGTGTAGAGCCGGGACAAGGCGTGGGGGGTGGCTACACCTTC	CASSVEPGQGVGGGYTF
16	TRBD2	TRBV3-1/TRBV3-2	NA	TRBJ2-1	TGTGCCAGCAGACCTCCCGGGACTAGCGACTACAATGAGCAGTTCTTC	CASRPPGTSDYNEQFF
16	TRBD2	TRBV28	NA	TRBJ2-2	TGTGCCAGCAGTCCCCCTAGCGGGGGGAACACCGGGGAGCTGTTTTTT	CASSPPSGGNTGELFF
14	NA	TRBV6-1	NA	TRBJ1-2	TGTGCCAGCAGTGACGTTGACACGATCTATGGCTACACCTTC	CASSDVDTIYGYTF
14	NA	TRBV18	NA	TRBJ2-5	TGTGCCAGCTCACCAGGGGAGCGGTCGGTGACCCAGTACTTC	CASSPGERSVTQYF
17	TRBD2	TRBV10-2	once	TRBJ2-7	TGCGCCAGCAGTGACCCGGGACTAGCGGGGGCGTCCTACGAGCAGTACTTC	CASSDPGLAGASYEQYF
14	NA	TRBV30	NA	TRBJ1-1	TGTGCCTGGACGGTAGGGGGTTCGAACACTGAAGCTTTCTTT	CAWTVGGSNTEAFF
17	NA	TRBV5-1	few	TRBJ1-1	TGCGCCAGCAGCGGGCACAGGGCCTCCGGTCGGGACACTGAAGCTTTCTTT	CASSGHRASGRDTEAFF
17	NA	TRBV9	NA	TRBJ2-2	TGTGCCAGCAGCGTAGGGAGCAGGCGTGCGAACACCGGGGAGCTGTTTTTT	CASSVGSRRANTGELFF
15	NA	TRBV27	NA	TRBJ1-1	TGTGCCAGCAGTCCCACACCCGGGGGGACCACTGAAGCTTTCTTT	CASSPTPGGTTEAFF
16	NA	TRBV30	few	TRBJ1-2	TGTGCCTGGAGTGTATCGTTCCCCCCGACTCGGGTTCGGGCCCTTTTC	CAWSVSFPPTRVRALF
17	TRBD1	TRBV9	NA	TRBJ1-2	TGTGCCAGCAGCGAAACGGGACAGGTACATATAGAGGATGGCTACACCTTC	CASSETGQVHIEDGYTF
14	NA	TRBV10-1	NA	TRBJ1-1	TGCGCCAGCCCTAGTGAAGGGCTCTGCACTGAAGCTTTCTTT	CASPSEGLCTEAFF
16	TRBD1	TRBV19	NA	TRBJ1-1	TGTGCCAGTAGTGAAAGGGGACAGAGAGGGAACACTGAAGCTTTCTTT	CASSERGQRGNTEAFF